The 11 T cell receptor beta chains listed next were all sequenced from one sample in a study of human T cells and chemical hapten exposure. TCRdb re-called the RACE reads through MiXCR, storing one row per CDR3 protein. The sample holds a few hundred thousand distinct CDR3 sequences, approximately 8.6% seen once. The time point: pre-sensitization, week 0. The treatment: therapeutic diphenylcyclopropenone sensitization with weekly scalp DPC. Specimen: whole blood, collected in connection with sensitization to the hapten diphenylcyclopropenone (DPC). These receptors were obtained from a woman aged 40 to 55 with alopecia areata. Some clones in this sample may be carry-over from other donors' samples.

The chain recombines TRBV6-5 with TRBJ2-2; 7 positions agree with TRBD2. Germline CDR1 and CDR2: MNHEY and SVGAGI. V lost 2 bases and J lost 4; bases outside the gene matches: 4. The CDR3 spans 15 residues. The CDR3 DNA reads TGTGCCAGCAGTTACGGAGGGGAGGGCACCGGGGAGCTGTTTTTT. This translates into CASSYGGEGTGELFF.

This clonotype was seen more than once but under ten times. The genes are TRBV6-5 and TRBJ1-4; D is perhaps TRBD1 (5 bases). Per the germline V gene, CDR1 is MNHEY and CDR2 is SVGAGI. Trimming left V 0 bases short and J 8 bases short, with 16 bases between. This CDR3 region has 16 residues. The CDR3 region has the DNA TGTGCCAGCAGTTACTCGATGTTTCCGGGGGACGAAAAACTGTTTTTT. Translating gives CASSYSMFPGDEKLFF.

J is TRBJ1-5 and V is TRBV4-2, with D maybe TRBD1 (5 bases). The CDR3 has 14 amino acids. The V end lost 5 bases, the J end lost 4 bases, and 12 bases lay between the germline ends. Germline V gene data show CDR1 as LGHNA and CDR2 as YNFKEQ. Written as DNA, the CDR3 is TGTGCCAGCAGCTTGGGACCCGAAAATCAGCCCCAGCATTTT. This translates into CASSLGPENQPQHF.

This rearrangement joins TRBV28 to TRBJ1-1, with 8 bases aligning to TRBD1. The germline V gene encodes CDR1 MDHEN and CDR2 SYDVKM. V was clipped by 3 bases and J by 2 bases; unmatched bases: 11. This CDR3 comprises 17 residues. The CDR3 loop is CASSFQGARGFNTEAFF. Here the CDR3 DNA reads TGTGCCAGCAGTTTTCAGGGGGCGAGAGGTTTCAACACTGAAGCTTTCTTT.

This clonotype has just a few counts. This chain links TRBV28 with TRBJ2-3; D is ambiguous. Germline values: CDR1 MDHEN, CDR2 SYDVKM. Trimming stripped 3 bases from V and 2 bases from J, with 9 bases between. This CDR3 contains 14 residues. The CDR3 nucleotides are TGTGCCAGCAGTTTTAGGGCGGCCACAGATACGCAGTATTTT. It encodes CASSFRAATDTQYF.

This clonotype was counted a few times. The CDR3 protein is CASSQARVGEQYF. The CDR3 DNA sequence: TGTGCCAGCAGCCAAGCCAGGGTAGGCGAGCAGTACTTC. The J gene is TRBJ2-7, the V gene TRBV14; weak D call: TRBD1 (5 bases). Germline values: CDR1 SGHDN, CDR2 FVKESK. The CDR3 totals 13 residues. V was pared by 1 base and J by 6 bases, with 10 bases between.

The V call is TRBV7-9, the J call TRBJ2-1; TRBD1 agrees at 8 bases. CDR3 length equals 18 residues. Trimming took 5 bases from V and 0 from J; bases not matched to a gene: 12. Germline-derived CDR1 and CDR2 are SEHNR and FQNEAQ (reference sequence). The CDR3 is CASSPGQGGWYSYNEQFF. The CDR3 DNA is TGTGCCAGCAGCCCCGGACAGGGAGGATGGTACTCCTACAATGAGCAGTTCTTC.

This clonotype was seen a handful of times. This chain links TRBV20-1 with TRBJ2-1, with 11 bases lining up with TRBD2. Germline loops: CDR1 DFQATT, CDR2 SNEGSKA (reference sequence). This CDR3 contains 15 residues. The V and J ends lost 0 bases and 7 bases, in that order; junction bases with no gene match: 5. CDR3 loop: CSAREPSGRSNEQFF. CDR3 in DNA: TGCAGTGCTAGAGAACCTAGCGGGAGGAGTAATGAGCAGTTCTTC.

V usage is TRBV3-1 and J usage is TRBJ2-4, with D possibly TRBD2 on 5 matching bases. The germline CDR1 and CDR2 sequences are LGHDT and YNNKEL (reference sequence). This CDR3 is 15 amino acids long. The V end lost 2 bases, the J end lost 9 bases, and 17 bases lay between the germline ends. The CDR3 reads CASSQKAEARSIQYF. The CDR3 DNA follows: TGTGCCAGCAGCCAAAAGGCGGAGGCGCGAAGCATTCAGTACTTC.

This clonotype has at least ten counts. The V and J genes are TRBV6-2 or TRBV6-3 and TRBJ1-5, with D uncertain. Trimming cost V 2 bases and J 5 bases, with 4 bases left between them. The CDR3 spans 12 residues. Germline V CDR1 and CDR2: MNHEY, SVGEGT. The CDR3 spells CASSYQDQPQHF. In nucleotides, the CDR3 is TGTGCCAGCAGTTACCAGGATCAGCCCCAGCATTTT.

This clonotype showed up just a few times. The J gene is TRBJ2-5, the V gene TRBV5-1; a weak D match, TRBD2 (6 bases). The CDR3 covers 13 residues. Germline-derived CDR1 and CDR2 are SGHRS and YFSETQ. The V end was cut by 6 bases, the J end by 2 bases, with 11 bases between. The CDR3 DNA reads TGCGCCAGCACTAGGGACTTTCAAGAGACCCAGTACTTC. Its protein product is CASTRDFQETQYF. Supplemented by reference TRBV5-1 and TRBJ2-5, the full variable domain reads KAGVTQTPRYLIKTRGQQVTLSCSPISGHRSVSWYQQTPGQGLQFLFEYFSETQRNKGNFPGRFSGRQFSNSRSEMNVSTLELGDSALYLCASTRDFQETQYFGPGTRLLVL.